The sequence of this T cell receptor (beta chain) was determined in a study of PD-1 blockade in mismatch repair-deficient tumors. Produced via immunoSEQ multiplex PCR; TCRdb's table is partial and in-frame only. This table holds about 84,000 clones, 81% found once. Three pembrolizumab responders had their TCRs sequenced. Trimming stripped 1 base from V and 10 bases from J, with 20 bases between. This CDR3 comprises 16 residues. Per the germline V gene, CDR1 is SGHTA and CDR2 is FQGTGA. The chain has TRBV7-3 and TRBJ2-1, with a weak D call TRBD1 (6 bases). The sample consisted of peripheral blood, taken 12 weeks after starting pembrolizumab. The clonotype comes from an adult with mismatch repair-deficient cancer. CDR3 residues: CASSLITGSPRGEQFF. The CDR3 DNA is TGTGCCAGCAGCTTAATAACGGGATCCCCGAGGGGGGAGCAGTTCTTC. Full variable domain (missing parts from reference TRBV7-3 and TRBJ2-1): GAGVSQTPSNKVTEKGKYVELRCDPISGHTALYWYRQSLGQGPEFLIYFQGTGAADDSGLPNDRFFAVRPEGSVSTLKIQRTERGDSAVYLCASSLITGSPRGEQFFGPGTRLTVL.